This T cell receptor (beta chain) stems from a study of cytotoxic CD8 clonotypes in ibrutinib-treated CLL. Study details: Response sampling came at median roughly 12 months of treatment, ranging roughly 6 to 36 months. Study conclusions and caveats: Clonality climbed at ibrutinib response, then dropped toward baseline at progression.

Sequencing used immunoSEQ multiplex PCR; TCRdb keeps in-frame clones, though not all of them. The sample has around 70,000 clones; over 75% are singletons. About this clone: Its target is not known.

V lost 6 bases to trimming and J lost 8 bases, with 13 bases between them. The CDR3 runs to 12 residues. Germline V gives CDR1 MDHEN, CDR2 SYDVKM. The receptor's source is a human donor with chronic lymphocytic leukemia. The J gene is TRBJ1-2, the V gene TRBV28, with a weak D call TRBD1 (5 bases). Specimen: PBMCs, collected at disease progression, from a patient treated with ibrutinib. The CDR3 region has the DNA TGTGCCAGCAGGCCGGGACTGGAAGGCTACACCTTC. This encodes CASRPGLEGYTF.